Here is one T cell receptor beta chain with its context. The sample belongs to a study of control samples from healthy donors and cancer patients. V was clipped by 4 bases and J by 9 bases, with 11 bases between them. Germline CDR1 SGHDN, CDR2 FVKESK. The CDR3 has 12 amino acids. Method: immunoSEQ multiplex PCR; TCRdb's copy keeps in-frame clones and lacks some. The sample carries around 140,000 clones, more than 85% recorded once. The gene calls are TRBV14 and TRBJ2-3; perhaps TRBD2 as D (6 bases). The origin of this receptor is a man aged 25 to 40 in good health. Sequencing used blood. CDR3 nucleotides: TGTGCCAGCAGCCTCCCTGGGGGGACGCAGTATTTT. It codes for CASSLPGGTQYF. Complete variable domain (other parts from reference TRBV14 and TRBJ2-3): EAGVTQFPSHSVIEKGQTVTLRCDPISGHDNLYWYRRVMGKEIKFLLHFVKESKQDESGMPNNRFLAERTGGTYSTLKVQPAELEDSGVYFCASSLPGGTQYFGPGTRLTVL.